Shown below are 22 T cell receptor beta chains from a single sample sequenced in a study of Graves' ophthalmopathy and Graves' hyperthyroidism. The authors amplified TCR beta CDR3 regions, and they did so from RNA transcripts for repertoire sequencing. An opening RT-PCR round employed HTBI primers and preceded a second-round multiplex PCR. One entry per CDR3 protein, called by TCRdb with MiXCR from the multiplex PCR reads. Of around 340,000 distinct CDR3 sequences in the sample, under 20% were seen once. Sample: peripheral blood. The source is an adult man with Graves' ophthalmopathy.

This clonotype appeared many times. CDR3 sequence: CASSLATGADTGELFF. Written as DNA, the CDR3 is TGCGCCAGCAGCTTGGCTACAGGGGCAGACACCGGGGAGCTGTTTTTT. The rearrangement uses TRBV5-1 and TRBJ2-2, with 7 nucleotides matching TRBD1. The V and J ends lost 0 bases and 3 bases, in that order; junction bases with no gene match: 5. CDR3 length: 16 residues. Germline values: CDR1 SGHRS, CDR2 YFSETQ.

This clonotype was detected many times. V is TRBV4-1 and J is TRBJ2-5; maybe TRBD1 (5 bases). CDR1 and CDR2 (germline): MGHRA, YSYEKL. This CDR3 has 16 amino acids. The V end lost 4 bases, the J end lost 1 base, and 16 bases lay between the germline ends. CDR3 residues: CASSRGKGRPQETQYF. The CDR3 nucleotides are TGCGCCAGCAGCCGAGGAAAGGGGCGACCCCAAGAGACCCAGTACTTC.

This clonotype was recorded a few times. The chain is built from TRBV28 and TRBJ1-5, with D possibly TRBD1 on 6 matching bases. CDR3 length equals 15 residues. V shed 6 bases and J shed 3 bases, with 15 bases lying between them. The germline V gene has CDR1 MDHEN and CDR2 SYDVKM. The CDR3 bases are TGTGCCAGCAGAGGGGGGACGGCCCCCAATCAGCCCCAGCATTTT. As protein: CASRGGTAPNQPQHF.

This clonotype was seen at least ten times. The genes are TRBV27 and TRBJ2-2; D may be TRBD1 (6 bases). The CDR3 extends over 14 amino acids. Germline lookup yields CDR1 MNHEY and CDR2 SMNVEV (reference sequence). Trimming cost V 6 bases and J 2 bases, with 10 bases left between them. CDR3 coding DNA: TGTGCCAGCAGGCACAGGGACAACACCGGGGAGCTGTTTTTT. Amino acids: CASRHRDNTGELFF.

This clonotype was found many times. The chain carries TRBV20-1 and TRBJ2-5, with D perhaps assigned TRBD1 or TRBD2 (5 bases each). CDR1 is DFQATT and CDR2 is SNEGSKA in the germline V gene (reference sequence). Between the trimmed V and J ends, which lost 6 bases and 5 bases, there was a span of 16 bases. The length of the CDR3 is 13 residues. The CDR3 spells CSARVLAGETQYF. The DNA for the CDR3 is TGCAGTGCCAGGGTTCTAGCCGGGGAGACCCAGTACTTC.

This clonotype was counted ten times or more. A much larger clone is a single base away; this may be a read error. CDR3 protein: CASSPHPGRTMNTEALF. CDR3 nucleotides: TGTGCCAGCAGTCCCCACCCAGGACGGACCATGAACACTGAAGCTCTCTTT. The V gene is TRBV12-3 or TRBV12-4, the J gene TRBJ1-1; no clear D gene. This CDR3 comprises 17 residues.

At least ten counts were recorded for this clonotype. This chain joins TRBV7-9 and TRBJ2-7, with 8 bases aligning to TRBD2. The CDR3 runs 15 residues. J lost 3 bases, V lost 4 bases, and 8 bases had no gene match. Germline CDR1 and CDR2: SEHNR and FQNEAQ (reference sequence). CDR3 amino acids: CASSSIGGARYEQYF. DNA for the CDR3: TGTGCCAGCAGCTCTATCGGGGGGGCACGCTACGAGCAGTACTTC.

This clonotype appeared a few times. The chain links TRBV28 to TRBJ1-5; 9 nucleotides align to TRBD1. Per germline, CDR1 MDHEN and CDR2 SYDVKM. The length of the CDR3 is 15 residues. Germline trimming cut 6 bases from V and 4 bases from J; bases unmatched to any gene: 7. The CDR3 nucleotides read TGTGCCAGCAGAACCTCCGGGACAGGGAATCAGCCCCAGCATTTT. Protein product: CASRTSGTGNQPQHF.

J is TRBJ1-5 and V is TRBV19; maybe TRBD1 (6 bases). From germline, CDR1 is LNHDA and CDR2 SQIVND (reference sequence). The CDR3 sequence is 13 residues long. V was shortened by 9 bases and J by 1 base, with 10 bases between the two germline ends. The CDR3 nucleotides read TGTGCCAGCTTCGGGACAAGCAATCAGCCCCAGCATTTT. It encodes CASFGTSNQPQHF.

On this clonotype itself: A read error is likely, as this CDR3 ends without the conserved phenylalanine or tryptophan. V gene TRBV12-3 or TRBV12-4 combines with J gene TRBJ2-7, with D maybe TRBD1 (5 bases). The CDR3 sequence is 14 residues long. Trimming stripped 6 bases from V and 3 bases from J, with 15 bases between. The CDR3 DNA is TGTGCCAGCAGCAGGCTGGACAAAATCTACGAGCAGTACCTC. Encoded protein: CASSRLDKIYEQYL.

In this sample, this clonotype turned up many times. The chain has TRBV30 and TRBJ2-7, with 10 bases fitting TRBD1. The CDR3 spans 13 residues. The trim removed 3 bases at V and 2 bases at J, leaving 1 base unmatched. Germline assignment: CDR1 GTSNPN and CDR2 SVGIG (reference sequence). CDR3 sequence: CAWRGQGPYEQYF. CDR3 DNA: TGTGCCTGGAGGGGACAGGGGCCCTACGAGCAGTACTTC.

The chain employs TRBV7-2 and TRBJ1-5; D not resolved. Germline CDR1 is SGHTA and CDR2 is FQGNSA. V lost 0 bases and J lost 2, with 8 bases in between. The CDR3 totals 15 residues. CDR3 bases: TGTGCCAGCAGCTTAGCAGGATATGGCAATCAGCCCCAGCATTTT. Its protein product is CASSLAGYGNQPQHF.

The rearrangement links TRBV6-2 or TRBV6-3 to TRBJ2-5, with D perhaps TRBD1 (6 bases). With 2 bases removed from V and 4 bases from J, the gap between germline ends came to 17 bases. The CDR3 spans 16 residues. Germline V gives CDR1 MNHEY, CDR2 SVGEGT. The CDR3 region is CASSYGLTGILETQYF. In DNA form, the CDR3 reads TGTGCCAGCAGTTACGGCTTAACAGGGATTCTAGAGACCCAGTACTTC.

This clonotype was seen at least ten times. No conserved phenylalanine or tryptophan ends this CDR3, so it is likely a read error. This rearrangement joins TRBV7-9 to TRBJ2-2; tentative D call: TRBD2 (6 bases). V was trimmed by 3 bases and J by 4 bases, leaving 12 bases between them. The CDR3 has 15 residues. Germline V gene lookup returns CDR1 SEHNR and CDR2 FQNEAQ (reference sequence). In DNA form, the CDR3 reads TGTGCCAGCAGCTTGTTCGGGAGTGGCACCGGGGAGCTGTTTCTT. It codes for CASSLFGSGTGELFL.

The chain recombines TRBV7-8 with TRBJ2-2; maybe TRBD2 (5 bases). Deletions cut 5 bases from V and 2 bases from J, with 15 bases between. This CDR3 contains 16 residues. Germline values: CDR1 SGHVS, CDR2 FQNEAQ. CDR3 region: CASSRQLGGNTGELFF. In nucleotides, the CDR3 is TGTGCCAGCAGCAGACAATTAGGAGGAAACACCGGGGAGCTGTTTTTT.

In this sample, this clonotype turned up many times. The DNA for the CDR3 is TGCAGTGCTACGGAAAAAGACAGGGAATTACGCATTCAGTACTTC. This codes for CSATEKDRELRIQYF. This chain connects TRBV20-1 to TRBJ2-4, with 7 bases aligning to TRBD1. V shed 4 bases, J shed 9 bases, and the junction held 15 bases outside the gene matches. Germline V gene lookup returns CDR1 DFQATT and CDR2 SNEGSKA (reference sequence). The CDR3 runs 15 residues.

This rearrangement joins TRBV28 to TRBJ1-1, with TRBD1 matching 7 bases. CDR1 is MDHEN and CDR2 is SYDVKM in the germline V gene. After removal of 9 bases from V and 10 bases from J, the junction contained 8 bases not matched to a gene. This CDR3 contains 11 residues. The CDR3 spells CASLSGTAAFF. CDR3 nucleotides: TGTGCCAGTCTTTCCGGGACAGCAGCTTTCTTT.

This clonotype was found many times. This chain connects TRBV20-1 to TRBJ1-5; D remains unclear. CDR3 size: 14 residues. Trimming left V 3 bases short and J 2 bases short, with 11 bases between. The germline V gene encodes CDR1 DFQATT and CDR2 SNEGSKA (reference sequence). The CDR3: CSASLGRGNQPQHF. CDR3 nucleotides: TGCAGTGCTAGCCTCGGACGGGGCAATCAGCCCCAGCATTTT.

The sample holds a few counts of this clonotype. The junction shows a germline mismatch at one end, possibly a read error. The V and J genes are TRBV6-1 and TRBJ1-2, with D possibly matching TRBD1 (5 bases). The CDR3 is 12 amino acids. The germline CDR1 and CDR2 sequences are MNHNS and SASEGT. CDR3 region: CASTGTVMTHNF. CDR3 nucleotide sequence: TGTGCCAGCACCGGGACGGTGATGACGCACAACTTC.

In this sample, this clonotype turned up many times. The rearrangement links TRBV5-6 to TRBJ1-2; a possible D gene is TRBD1 (6 bases). This CDR3 is built from 17 residues. The V gene's germline CDR1 is SGHDT and CDR2 YYEEEE. Trimming cost V 1 base and J 4 bases, with 20 bases left between them. The CDR3 sequence is CASSLKTVRQAVYGYTF. The CDR3 DNA sequence: TGTGCCAGCAGCTTGAAGACCGTCCGACAGGCCGTCTATGGCTACACCTTC.

This clonotype occurred many times. The chain employs TRBV6-2 or TRBV6-3 and TRBJ2-7; TRBD2 matches at 8 bases. In germline, CDR1 is MNHEY, CDR2 SVGEGT. The J segment lost 0 bases and the V segment lost 8 bases, leaving 9 bases of the junction unmatched. The CDR3 covers 15 residues. In DNA form, the CDR3 reads TGTGCCAGCGGGACTACACTAGCGGCCTCCTACGAGCAGTACTTC. This codes for CASGTTLAASYEQYF.

This clonotype has ten or more counts. This rearrangement joins TRBV20-1 to TRBJ1-2, with 7 bases matching TRBD1. Germline CDR1 is DFQATT and CDR2 is SNEGSKA (reference sequence). The CDR3 extends over 12 amino acids. The ends lost 5 bases at V and 2 bases at J; junction bases unmatched: 2. DNA for the CDR3: TGCAGTGCTCTGACAGGGAACTATGGCTACACCTTC. As protein: CSALTGNYGYTF.